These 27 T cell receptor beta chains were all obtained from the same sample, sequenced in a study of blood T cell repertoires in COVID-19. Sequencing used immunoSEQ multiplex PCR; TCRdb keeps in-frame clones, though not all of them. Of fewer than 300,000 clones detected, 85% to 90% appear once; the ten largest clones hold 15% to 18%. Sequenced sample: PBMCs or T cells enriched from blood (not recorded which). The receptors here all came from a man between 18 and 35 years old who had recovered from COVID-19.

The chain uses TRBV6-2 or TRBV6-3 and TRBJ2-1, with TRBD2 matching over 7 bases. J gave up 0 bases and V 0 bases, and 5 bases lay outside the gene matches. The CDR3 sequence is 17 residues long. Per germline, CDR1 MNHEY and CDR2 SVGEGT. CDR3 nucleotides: TGTGCCAGCAGTTACTCGCGCCTAGCGGTCTCCTACAATGAGCAGTTCTTC. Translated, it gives CASSYSRLAVSYNEQFF.

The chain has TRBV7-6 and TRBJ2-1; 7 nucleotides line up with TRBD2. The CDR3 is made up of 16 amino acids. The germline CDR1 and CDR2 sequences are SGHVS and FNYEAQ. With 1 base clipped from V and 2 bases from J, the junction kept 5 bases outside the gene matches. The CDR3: CASSLGGGGPYNEQFF. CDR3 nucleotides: TGTGCCAGCAGCTTAGGGGGGGGAGGGCCCTACAATGAGCAGTTCTTC.

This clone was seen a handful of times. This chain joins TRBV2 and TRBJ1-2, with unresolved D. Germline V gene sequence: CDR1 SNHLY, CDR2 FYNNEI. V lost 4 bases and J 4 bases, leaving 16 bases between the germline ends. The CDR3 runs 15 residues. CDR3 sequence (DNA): TGTGCCAGCAGTGTCGACGGTCCGGCGGGCTATGGCTACACCTTC. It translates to CASSVDGPAGYGYTF.

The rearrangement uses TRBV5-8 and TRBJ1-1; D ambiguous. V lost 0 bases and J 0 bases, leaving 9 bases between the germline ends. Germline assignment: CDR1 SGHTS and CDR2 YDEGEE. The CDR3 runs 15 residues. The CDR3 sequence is CASSLAGVLNTEAFF. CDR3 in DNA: TGTGCCAGCAGCTTGGCCGGGGTCCTGAACACTGAAGCTTTCTTT.

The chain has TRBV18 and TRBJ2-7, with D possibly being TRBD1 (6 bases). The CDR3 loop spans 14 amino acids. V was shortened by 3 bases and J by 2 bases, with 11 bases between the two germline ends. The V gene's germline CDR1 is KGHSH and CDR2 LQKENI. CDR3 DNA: TGTGCCAGCTCACCGCGGACAGAAACCTACGAGCAGTACTTC. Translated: CASSPRTETYEQYF.

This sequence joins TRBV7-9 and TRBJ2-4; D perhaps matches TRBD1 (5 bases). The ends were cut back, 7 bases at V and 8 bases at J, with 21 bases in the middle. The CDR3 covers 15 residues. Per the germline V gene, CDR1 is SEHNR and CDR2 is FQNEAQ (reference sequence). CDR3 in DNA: TGTGCCAGCACCCCCGGATCGGTCAGGGCGGACATTCAGTACTTC. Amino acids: CASTPGSVRADIQYF. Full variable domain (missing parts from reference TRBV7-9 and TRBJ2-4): DTGVSQNPRHKITKRGQNVTFRCDPISEHNRLYWYRQTLGQGPEFLTYFQNEAQLEKSRLLSDRFSAERPKGSFSTLEIQRTEQGDSAMYLCASTPGSVRADIQYFGAGTRLSVL.

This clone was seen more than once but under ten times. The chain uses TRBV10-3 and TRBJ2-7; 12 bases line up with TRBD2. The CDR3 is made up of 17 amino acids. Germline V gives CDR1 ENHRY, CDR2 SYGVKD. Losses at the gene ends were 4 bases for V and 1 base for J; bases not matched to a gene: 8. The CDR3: CAISGRGTSGLSYEQYF. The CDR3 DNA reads TGTGCCATCAGTGGGAGAGGGACTAGCGGGCTATCCTACGAGCAGTACTTC.

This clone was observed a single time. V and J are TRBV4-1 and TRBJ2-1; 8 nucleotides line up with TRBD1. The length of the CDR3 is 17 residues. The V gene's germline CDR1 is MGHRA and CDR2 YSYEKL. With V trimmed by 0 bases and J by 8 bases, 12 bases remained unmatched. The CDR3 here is CASSQEGRTGWTDEQFF. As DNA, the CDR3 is TGCGCCAGCAGCCAAGAAGGGAGGACAGGGTGGACCGATGAGCAGTTCTTC.

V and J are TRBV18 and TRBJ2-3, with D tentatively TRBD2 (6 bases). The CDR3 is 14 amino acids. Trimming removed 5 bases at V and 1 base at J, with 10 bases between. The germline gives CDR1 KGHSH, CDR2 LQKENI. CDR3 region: CASSTGDGTDTQYF. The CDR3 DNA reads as TGTGCCAGCTCAACGGGGGACGGCACAGATACGCAGTATTTT.

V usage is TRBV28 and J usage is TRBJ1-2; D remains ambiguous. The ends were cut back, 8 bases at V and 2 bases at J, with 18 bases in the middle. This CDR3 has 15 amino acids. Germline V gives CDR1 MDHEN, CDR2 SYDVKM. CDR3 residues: CASSAGSNSNYGYTF. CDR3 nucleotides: TGTGCCAGCTCTGCCGGTTCCAACTCGAACTATGGCTACACCTTC.

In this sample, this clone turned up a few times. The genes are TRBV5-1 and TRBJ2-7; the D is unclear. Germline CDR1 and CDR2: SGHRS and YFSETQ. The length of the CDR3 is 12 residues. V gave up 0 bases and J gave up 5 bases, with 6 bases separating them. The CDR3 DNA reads TGCGCCAGCAGCTTGGGCGGCGACGAGCAGTACTTC. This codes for CASSLGGDEQYF.

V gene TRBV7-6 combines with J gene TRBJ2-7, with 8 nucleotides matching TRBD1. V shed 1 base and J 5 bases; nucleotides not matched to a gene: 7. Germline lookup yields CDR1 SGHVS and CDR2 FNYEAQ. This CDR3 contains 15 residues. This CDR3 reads CASSLGRGPTDEQYF. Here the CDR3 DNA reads TGTGCCAGCAGCTTAGGCAGGGGGCCGACGGACGAGCAGTACTTC.

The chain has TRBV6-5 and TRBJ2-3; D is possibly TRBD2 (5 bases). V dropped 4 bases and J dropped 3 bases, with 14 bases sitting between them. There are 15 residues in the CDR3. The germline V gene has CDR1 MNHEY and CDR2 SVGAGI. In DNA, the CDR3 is TGTGCCAGCAGTTCCCCCCCCTGGAGGACAGATACGCAGTATTTT. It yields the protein CASSSPPWRTDTQYF.

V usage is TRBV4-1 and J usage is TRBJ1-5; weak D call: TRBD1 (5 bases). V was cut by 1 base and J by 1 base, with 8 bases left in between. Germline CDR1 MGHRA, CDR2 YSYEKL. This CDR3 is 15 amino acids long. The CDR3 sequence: CASSQGRDSNQPQHF. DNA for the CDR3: TGCGCCAGCAGCCAAGGGAGGGACAGCAATCAGCCCCAGCATTTT.

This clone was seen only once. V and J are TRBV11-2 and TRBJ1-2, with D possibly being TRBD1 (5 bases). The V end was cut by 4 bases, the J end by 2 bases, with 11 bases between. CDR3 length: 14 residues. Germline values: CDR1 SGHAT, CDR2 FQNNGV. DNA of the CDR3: TGTGCCAGCAGCTCCGTCAGGGAAAACTATGGCTACACCTTC. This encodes CASSSVRENYGYTF.

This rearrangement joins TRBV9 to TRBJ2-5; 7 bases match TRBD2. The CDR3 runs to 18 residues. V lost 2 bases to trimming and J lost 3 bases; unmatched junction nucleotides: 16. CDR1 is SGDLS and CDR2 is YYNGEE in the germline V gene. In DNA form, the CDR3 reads TGTGCCAGCAGCGTTGAAAAGTTCGGCTCAGGGACTAAAGAGACCCAGTACTTC. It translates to CASSVEKFGSGTKETQYF.

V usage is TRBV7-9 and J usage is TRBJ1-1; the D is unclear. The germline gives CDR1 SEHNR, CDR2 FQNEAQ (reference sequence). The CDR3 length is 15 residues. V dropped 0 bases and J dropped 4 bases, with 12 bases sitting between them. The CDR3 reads CASSLADLGVTEAFF. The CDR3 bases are TGTGCCAGCAGCTTAGCGGACCTCGGGGTCACTGAAGCTTTCTTT.

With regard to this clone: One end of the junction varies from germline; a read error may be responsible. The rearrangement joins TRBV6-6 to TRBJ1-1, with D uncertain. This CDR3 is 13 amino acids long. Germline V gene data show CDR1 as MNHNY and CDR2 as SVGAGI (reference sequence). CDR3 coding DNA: TGTGCCAGCAGTTACGGTGAGAACGCTGAAGCTTTCTTT. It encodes CASSYGENAEAFF.

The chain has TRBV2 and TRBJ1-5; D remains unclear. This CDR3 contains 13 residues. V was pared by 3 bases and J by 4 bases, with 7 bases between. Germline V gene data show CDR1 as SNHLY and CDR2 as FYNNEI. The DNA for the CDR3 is TGTGCCAGCAGTGACGAGGTGAATCAGCCCCAGCATTTT. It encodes CASSDEVNQPQHF.

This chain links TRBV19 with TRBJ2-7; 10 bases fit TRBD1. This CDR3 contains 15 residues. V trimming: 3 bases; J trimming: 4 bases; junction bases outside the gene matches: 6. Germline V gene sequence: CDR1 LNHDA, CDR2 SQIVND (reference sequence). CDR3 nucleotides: TGTGCCAGTAGTATTGGACAGGGGGGTCCTTACGAGCAGTACTTC. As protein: CASSIGQGGPYEQYF.

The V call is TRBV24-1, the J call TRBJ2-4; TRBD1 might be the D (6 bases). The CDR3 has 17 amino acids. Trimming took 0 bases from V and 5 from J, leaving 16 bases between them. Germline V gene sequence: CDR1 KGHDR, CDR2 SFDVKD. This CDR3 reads CATSDLRRRRGENIQYF. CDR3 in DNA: TGTGCCACCAGTGATTTGCGTCGTCGCAGGGGAGAAAACATTCAGTACTTC.

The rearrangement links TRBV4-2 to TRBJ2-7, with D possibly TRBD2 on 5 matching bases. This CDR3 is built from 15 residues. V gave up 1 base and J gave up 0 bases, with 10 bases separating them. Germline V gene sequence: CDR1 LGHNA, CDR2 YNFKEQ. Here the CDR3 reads CASSQGGLSSYEQYF. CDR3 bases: TGTGCCAGCAGCCAAGGAGGGCTTAGCTCCTACGAGCAGTACTTC.

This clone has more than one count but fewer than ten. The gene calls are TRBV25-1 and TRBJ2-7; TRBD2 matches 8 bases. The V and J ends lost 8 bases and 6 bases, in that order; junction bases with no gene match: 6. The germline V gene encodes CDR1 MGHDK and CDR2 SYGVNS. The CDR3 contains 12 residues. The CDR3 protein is CASRGGPGEQYF. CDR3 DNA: TGTGCCAGCCGGGGGGGCCCAGGCGAGCAGTACTTC.

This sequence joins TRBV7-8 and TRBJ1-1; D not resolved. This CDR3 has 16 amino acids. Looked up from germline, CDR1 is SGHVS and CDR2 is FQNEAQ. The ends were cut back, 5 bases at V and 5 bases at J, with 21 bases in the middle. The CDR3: CASSLDRLWWRTEAFF. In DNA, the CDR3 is TGTGCCAGCAGCCTAGACCGGTTATGGTGGAGAACTGAAGCTTTCTTT.

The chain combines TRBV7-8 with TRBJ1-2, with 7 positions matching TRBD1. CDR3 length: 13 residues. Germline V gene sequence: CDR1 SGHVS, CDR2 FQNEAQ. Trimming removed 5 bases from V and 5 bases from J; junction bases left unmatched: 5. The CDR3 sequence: CASSLGQPYGYTF. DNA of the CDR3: TGTGCCAGCAGCCTGGGACAGCCATATGGCTACACCTTC.

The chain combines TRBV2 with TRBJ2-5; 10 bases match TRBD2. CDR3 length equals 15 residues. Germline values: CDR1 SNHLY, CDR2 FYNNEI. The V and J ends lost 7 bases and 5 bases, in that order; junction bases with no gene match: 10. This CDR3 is CASKTRTSGVETQYF. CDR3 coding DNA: TGTGCCAGCAAAACAAGAACTAGCGGGGTTGAGACCCAGTACTTC.

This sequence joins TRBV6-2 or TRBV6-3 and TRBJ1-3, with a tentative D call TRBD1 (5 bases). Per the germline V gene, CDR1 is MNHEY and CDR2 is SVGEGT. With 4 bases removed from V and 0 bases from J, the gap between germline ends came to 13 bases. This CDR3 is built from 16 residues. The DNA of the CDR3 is TGTGCCAGCAGTTCCCCGCAGGGCTTCTCTGGAAACACCATATATTTT. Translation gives CASSSPQGFSGNTIYF.